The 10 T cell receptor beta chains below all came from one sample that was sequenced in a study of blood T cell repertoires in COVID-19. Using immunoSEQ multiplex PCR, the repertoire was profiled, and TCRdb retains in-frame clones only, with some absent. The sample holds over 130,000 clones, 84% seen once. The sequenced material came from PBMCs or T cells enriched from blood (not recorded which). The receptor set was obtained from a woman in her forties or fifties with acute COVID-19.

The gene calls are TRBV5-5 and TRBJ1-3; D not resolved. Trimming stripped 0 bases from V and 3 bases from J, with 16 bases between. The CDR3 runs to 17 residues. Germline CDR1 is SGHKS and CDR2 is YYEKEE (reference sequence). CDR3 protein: CASSLGPGGVGGNTIYF. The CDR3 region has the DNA TGTGCCAGCAGCTTGGGCCCCGGCGGGGTTGGTGGAAACACCATATATTTT.

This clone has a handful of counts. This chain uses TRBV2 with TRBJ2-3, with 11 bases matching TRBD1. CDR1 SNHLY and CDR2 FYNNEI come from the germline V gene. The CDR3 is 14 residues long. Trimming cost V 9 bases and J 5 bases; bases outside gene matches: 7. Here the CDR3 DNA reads TGTGCCAGAAGAGGGACAGGGGGTAGAGATACGCAGTATTTT. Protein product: CARRGTGGRDTQYF.

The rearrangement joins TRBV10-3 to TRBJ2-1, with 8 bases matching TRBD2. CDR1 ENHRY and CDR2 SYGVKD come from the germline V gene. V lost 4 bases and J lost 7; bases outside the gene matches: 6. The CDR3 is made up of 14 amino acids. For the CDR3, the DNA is TGTGCCATCAGTGGGACTCGGGGGGGAAATGAGCAGTTCTTC. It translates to CAISGTRGGNEQFF.

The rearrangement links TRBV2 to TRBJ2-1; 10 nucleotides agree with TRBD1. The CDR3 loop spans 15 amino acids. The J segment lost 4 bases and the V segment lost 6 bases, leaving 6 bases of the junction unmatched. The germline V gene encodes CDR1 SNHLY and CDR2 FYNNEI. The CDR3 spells CASSADRGSYNEQFF. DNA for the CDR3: TGTGCCAGCAGCGCGGACAGGGGGAGTTACAATGAGCAGTTCTTC.

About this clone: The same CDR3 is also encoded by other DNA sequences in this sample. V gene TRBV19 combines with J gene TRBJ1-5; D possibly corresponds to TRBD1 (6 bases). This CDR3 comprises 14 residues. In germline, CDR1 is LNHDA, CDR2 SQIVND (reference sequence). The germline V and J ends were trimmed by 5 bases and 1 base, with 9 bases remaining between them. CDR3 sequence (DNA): TGTGCCAGTAGTTTACAGGGAAGCAATCAGCCCCAGCATTTT. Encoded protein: CASSLQGSNQPQHF. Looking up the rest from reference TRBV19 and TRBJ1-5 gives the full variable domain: DGGITQSPKYLFRKEGQNVTLSCEQNLNHDAMYWYRQDPGQGLRLIYYSQIVNDFQKGDIAEGYSVSREKKESFPLTVTSAQKNPTAFYLCASSLQGSNQPQHFGDGTRLSIL.

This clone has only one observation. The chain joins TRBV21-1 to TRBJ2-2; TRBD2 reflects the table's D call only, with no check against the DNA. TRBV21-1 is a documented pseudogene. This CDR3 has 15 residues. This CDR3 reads CASAYDGTNTGELFF. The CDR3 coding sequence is TGTGCCAGCGCCTACGACGGGACGAACACCGGGGAGCTGTTTTTT.

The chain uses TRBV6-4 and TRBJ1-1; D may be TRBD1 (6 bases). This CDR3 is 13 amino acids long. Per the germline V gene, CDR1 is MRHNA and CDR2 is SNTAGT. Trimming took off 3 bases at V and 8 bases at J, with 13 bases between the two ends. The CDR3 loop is CASSESTGTEAFF. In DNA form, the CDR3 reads TGTGCCAGCAGTGAGTCTACCGGGACAGAAGCTTTCTTT.

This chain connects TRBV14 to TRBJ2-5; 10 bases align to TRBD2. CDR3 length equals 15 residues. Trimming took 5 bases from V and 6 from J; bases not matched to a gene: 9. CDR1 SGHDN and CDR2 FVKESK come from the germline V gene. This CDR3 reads CASSFTSGTEKTQYF. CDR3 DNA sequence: TGTGCCAGCAGCTTTACTAGCGGGACGGAAAAGACCCAGTACTTC.

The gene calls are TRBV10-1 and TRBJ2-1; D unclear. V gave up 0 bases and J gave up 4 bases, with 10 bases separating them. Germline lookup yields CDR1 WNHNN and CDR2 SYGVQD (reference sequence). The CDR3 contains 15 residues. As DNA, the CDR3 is TGCGCCAGCAGTGAGTCAGTAGCTCGTTACAATGAGCAGTTCTTC. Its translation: CASSESVARYNEQFF.

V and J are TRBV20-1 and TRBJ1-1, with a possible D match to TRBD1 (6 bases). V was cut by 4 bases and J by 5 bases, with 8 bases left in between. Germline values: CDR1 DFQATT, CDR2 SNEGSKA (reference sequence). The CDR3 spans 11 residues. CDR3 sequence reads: CSATQGTEAFF. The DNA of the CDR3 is TGCAGTGCTACCCAGGGGACTGAAGCTTTCTTT.